The 19 T cell receptor beta chains below were found in one sample sequenced in a study of blood T cell repertoires in COVID-19. TCRdb's copy holds only in-frame clones and misses some; the assay was immunoSEQ multiplex PCR. The sample carries hundreds of thousands of clones, 81% recorded once. Specimen: peripheral blood. These receptors were taken from a woman aged 80 or over with COVID-19, enrolled during active disease.

This clone is a singleton in its sample. This chain uses TRBV9 with TRBJ1-5, with 7 bases aligning to TRBD1. There are 15 residues in the CDR3. J was trimmed by 3 bases and V by 0 bases; bases with no gene match: 3. Germline V lookup: CDR1 SGDLS, CDR2 YYNGEE. Written as DNA, the CDR3 is TGTGCCAGCAGCGTAGACGGGACAGACAATCAGCCCCAGCATTTT. Protein product: CASSVDGTDNQPQHF.

The chain has TRBV12-3 or TRBV12-4 and TRBJ2-3; a possible D gene is TRBD1 (5 bases). V was shortened by 3 bases and J by 6 bases, with 10 bases between the two germline ends. There are 13 residues in the CDR3. The CDR3 DNA reads TGTGCCAGCAGTTTGTGGGGCTGGGATACGCAGTATTTT. The encoded protein is CASSLWGWDTQYF.

The chain's CDR3 is CASSPGGKGEQYF. The CDR3, as DNA: TGTGCCAGCTCACCAGGCGGGAAAGGTGAGCAGTACTTC. This chain connects TRBV18 to TRBJ2-7; weak D call: TRBD2 (6 bases). Trimming left V 2 bases short and J 7 bases short, with 12 bases between. The CDR3 sequence is 13 residues long. In germline, CDR1 is KGHSH, CDR2 LQKENI.

The chain links TRBV19 to TRBJ2-7; 7 bases match TRBD1. CDR3 length equals 15 residues. J gave up 3 bases and V 0 bases, and 5 bases lay outside the gene matches. The V gene's germline CDR1 is LNHDA and CDR2 SQIVND (reference sequence). CDR3: CASSIDVAGGYEQYF. CDR3 nucleotides: TGTGCCAGTAGTATAGATGTGGCAGGGGGCTACGAGCAGTACTTC.

The rearrangement links TRBV29-1 to TRBJ2-7, with 13 bases aligning to TRBD2. The V segment lost 7 bases and the J segment 5 bases; nucleotides outside the gene matches: 5. In germline, CDR1 is SQVTM, CDR2 ANQGSEA. The CDR3 runs 13 residues. The CDR3 loop is CSARTSGSHEQYF. The CDR3 region has the DNA TGCAGCGCTAGGACTAGCGGGAGCCACGAGCAGTACTTC.

This clone was seen more than once but under ten times. The CDR3 reads CASSPWGRKNTEAFF. For the CDR3, the DNA is TGTGCCAGCAGCCCGTGGGGCCGAAAGAACACTGAAGCTTTCTTT. The chain recombines TRBV7-2 with TRBJ1-1; tentatively, D is TRBD1 (5 bases). V was trimmed by 5 bases and J by 1 base, leaving 14 bases between them. The CDR3 is made up of 15 amino acids. Germline lookup yields CDR1 SGHTA and CDR2 FQGNSA. The whole variable domain, filled in from reference TRBV7-2 and TRBJ1-1, reads GAGVSQSPSNKVTEKGKDVELRCDPISGHTALYWYRQSLGQGLEFLIYFQGNSAPDKSGLPSDRFSAERTGGSVSTLTIQRTQQEDSAVYLCASSPWGRKNTEAFFGQGTRLTVV.

The chain recombines TRBV20-1 with TRBJ2-2; tentatively, D is TRBD2 (6 bases). The V end was cut by 3 bases, the J end by 5 bases, with 10 bases between. The V gene's germline CDR1 is DFQATT and CDR2 SNEGSKA (reference sequence). This CDR3 has 13 amino acids. Here the CDR3 reads CSASARETGELFF. CDR3 DNA sequence: TGCAGTGCTAGTGCTCGGGAGACCGGGGAGCTGTTTTTT.

There are many counts of this clone. CDR3 nucleotide sequence: TGTGCCAGCAGCTCCCTGTTCGGGGGTAGGGGCTACACCTTC. Translated: CASSSLFGGRGYTF. V usage is TRBV13 and J usage is TRBJ1-2; possibly TRBD1 for D (5 bases). This CDR3 spans 14 amino acids. V lost 4 bases, J lost 8 bases, and 17 bases lay in between. CDR1 and CDR2 (germline): PRHDT, FYEKMQ (reference sequence).

V gene TRBV5-1 combines with J gene TRBJ2-7; TRBD2 matches at 8 bases. Per the germline V gene, CDR1 is SGHRS and CDR2 is YFSETQ. The CDR3 spans 15 residues. Unmatched junction bases numbered 9, after V lost 3 bases and J lost 4 bases. The CDR3 here is CASSSSGGQVYEQYF. In nucleotides, the CDR3 is TGCGCCAGCAGCTCCAGCGGGGGACAAGTATACGAGCAGTACTTC.

The CDR3 region is CASSRTSGPYEQYF. DNA for the CDR3: TGTGCCAGCAGCCGGACTAGCGGTCCCTACGAGCAGTACTTC. This rearrangement joins TRBV11-3 to TRBJ2-7; TRBD2 matches at 10 bases. The CDR3 length is 14 residues. Per germline, CDR1 SGHNT and CDR2 YENEEA. Losses at the gene ends were 5 bases for V and 2 bases for J; bases not matched to a gene: 3.

The J gene is TRBJ2-3, the V gene TRBV19; D is perhaps TRBD1 (5 bases). CDR1 and CDR2 from the germline V gene are LNHDA and SQIVND (reference sequence). The V and J ends lost 3 bases and 1 base respectively, with 14 bases between them. The CDR3 length is 16 residues. The DNA for the CDR3 is TGTGCCAGTAGTATTTACGGGCTCAGGGGCACAGATACGCAGTATTTT. This sequence encodes CASSIYGLRGTDTQYF.

The rearrangement links TRBV19 to TRBJ2-3; D is possibly TRBD2 (7 bases). The CDR3 runs to 15 residues. The V gene's germline CDR1 is LNHDA and CDR2 SQIVND (reference sequence). Deletions cut 7 bases from V and 4 bases from J, with 18 bases between. The CDR3 DNA reads TGTGCCAGTACAACGGGGGCGGGGGACGCAGATACGCAGTATTTT. Its translation: CASTTGAGDADTQYF.

The V call is TRBV6-4, the J call TRBJ2-1; D may be TRBD1 (6 bases). This CDR3 has 14 residues. The germline V gene encodes CDR1 MRHNA and CDR2 SNTAGT. Trimming pared 6 bases from V and 8 bases from J, leaving 17 bases between. This CDR3 is CASRNMGAGDEQFF. As DNA, the CDR3 is TGTGCCAGCAGGAATATGGGGGCCGGAGATGAGCAGTTCTTC.

J is TRBJ2-1 and V is TRBV5-1, with 10 bases matching TRBD2. Germline assignment: CDR1 SGHRS and CDR2 YFSETQ. The V gene end was trimmed by 2 bases and the J gene end by 10 bases; junction bases not matched to a gene: 9. The CDR3 has 15 residues. The chain's CDR3 is CASSFTSGTVREQFF. DNA of the CDR3: TGCGCCAGCAGCTTTACTAGCGGGACCGTCAGAGAGCAGTTCTTC.

The V and J genes are TRBV7-3 and TRBJ2-3; maybe TRBD2 (6 bases). The germline gives CDR1 SGHTA, CDR2 FQGTGA. CDR3 size: 15 residues. V lost 0 bases to trimming and J lost 5 bases, with 12 bases between them. This CDR3 is CASSLTGLGGDTQYF. The CDR3 coding sequence is TGTGCCAGCAGCTTAACTGGTTTGGGGGGAGATACGCAGTATTTT.

V usage is TRBV4-1 and J usage is TRBJ1-2; maybe TRBD1 (6 bases). The germline V gene has CDR1 MGHRA and CDR2 YSYEKL. V was shortened by 2 bases and J by 2 bases, with 12 bases between the two germline ends. The CDR3 extends over 15 amino acids. As DNA, the CDR3 is TGCGCCAGCAGCCAATCGCCCCAGGGGAACTATGGCTACACCTTC. As protein: CASSQSPQGNYGYTF.

This clone occurred a few times. The chain uses TRBV7-9 and TRBJ2-1; D is ambiguous. This CDR3 has 14 residues. The V end lost 1 base, the J end lost 4 bases, and 8 bases lay between the germline ends. Germline V CDR1 and CDR2: SEHNR, FQNEAQ (reference sequence). The CDR3: CASSLVPQYNEQFF. The CDR3 region has the DNA TGTGCCAGCAGCTTAGTCCCCCAGTACAATGAGCAGTTCTTC.

This chain joins TRBV7-2 and TRBJ1-4, with D maybe TRBD1 (6 bases). V lost 4 bases and J 8 bases, leaving 17 bases between the germline ends. This CDR3 is 15 amino acids long. Per germline, CDR1 SGHTA and CDR2 FQGNSA. The CDR3 DNA reads as TGTGCCAGCAGCTCGGACACCGGAAGGGGGGAAAAACTGTTTTTT. Translating gives CASSSDTGRGEKLFF.

There are a few counts of this clone. The chain combines TRBV7-6 with TRBJ2-3; 8 nucleotides align to TRBD1. The CDR3 spans 16 residues. With 5 bases clipped from V and 1 base from J, the junction kept 8 bases outside the gene matches. The V gene's germline CDR1 is SGHVS and CDR2 FNYEAQ. The CDR3: CASSPFPGQGTDTQYF. CDR3 nucleotides: TGTGCCAGCAGCCCTTTTCCGGGACAGGGCACAGATACGCAGTATTTT.